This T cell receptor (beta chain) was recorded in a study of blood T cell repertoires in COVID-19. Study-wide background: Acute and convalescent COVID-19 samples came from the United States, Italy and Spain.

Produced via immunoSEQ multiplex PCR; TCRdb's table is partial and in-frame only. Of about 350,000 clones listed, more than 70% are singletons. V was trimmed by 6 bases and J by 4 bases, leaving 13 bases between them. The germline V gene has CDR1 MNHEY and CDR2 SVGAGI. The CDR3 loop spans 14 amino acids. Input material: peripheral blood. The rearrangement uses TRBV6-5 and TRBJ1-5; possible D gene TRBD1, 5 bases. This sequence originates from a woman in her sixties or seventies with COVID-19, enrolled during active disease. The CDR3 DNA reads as TGTGCCAGCAGCCAGGGCGTTGGGAATCAGCCCCAGCATTTT. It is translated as CASSQGVGNQPQHF.